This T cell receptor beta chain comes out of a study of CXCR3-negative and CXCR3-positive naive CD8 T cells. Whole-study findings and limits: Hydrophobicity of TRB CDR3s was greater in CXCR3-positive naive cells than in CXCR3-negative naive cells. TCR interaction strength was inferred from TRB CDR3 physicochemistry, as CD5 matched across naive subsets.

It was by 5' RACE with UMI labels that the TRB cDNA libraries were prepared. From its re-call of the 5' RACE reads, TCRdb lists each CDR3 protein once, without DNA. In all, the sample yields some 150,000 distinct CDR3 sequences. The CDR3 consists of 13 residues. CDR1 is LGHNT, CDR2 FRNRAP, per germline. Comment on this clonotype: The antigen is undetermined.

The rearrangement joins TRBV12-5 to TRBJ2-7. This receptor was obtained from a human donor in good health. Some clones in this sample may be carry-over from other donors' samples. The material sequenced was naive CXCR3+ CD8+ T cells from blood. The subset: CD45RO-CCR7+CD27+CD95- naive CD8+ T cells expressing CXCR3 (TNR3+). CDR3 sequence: CASMVGVSYEQYF.